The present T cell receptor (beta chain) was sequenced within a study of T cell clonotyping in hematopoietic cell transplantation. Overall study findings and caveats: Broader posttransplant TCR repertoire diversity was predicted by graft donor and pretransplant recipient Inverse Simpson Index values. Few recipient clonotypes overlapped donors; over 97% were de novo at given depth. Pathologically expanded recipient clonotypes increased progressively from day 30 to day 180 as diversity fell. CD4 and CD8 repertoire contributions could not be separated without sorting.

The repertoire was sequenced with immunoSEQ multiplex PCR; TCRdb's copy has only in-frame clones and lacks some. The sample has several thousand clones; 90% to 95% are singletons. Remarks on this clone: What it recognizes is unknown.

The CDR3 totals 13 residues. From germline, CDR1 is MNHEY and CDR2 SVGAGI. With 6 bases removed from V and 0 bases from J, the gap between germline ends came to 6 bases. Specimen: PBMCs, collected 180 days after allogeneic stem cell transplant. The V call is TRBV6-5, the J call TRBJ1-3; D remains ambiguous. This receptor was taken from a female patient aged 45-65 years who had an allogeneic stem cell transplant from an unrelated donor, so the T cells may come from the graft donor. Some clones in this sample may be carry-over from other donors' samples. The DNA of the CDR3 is TGTGCCAGCAGACTGAGCTCTGGAAACACCATATATTTT. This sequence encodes CASRLSSGNTIYF.